Below are 9 T cell receptor beta chains sequenced from a single sample in a study of T cell therapy after organ transplantation (dated by TCRdb to the late 2010s). Libraries were built with the immunoSEQ multiplex PCR assay. Entries here come from immuneACCESS through TCRdb and include only in-frame sequences with V and J called. Some clones fail to appear in such tables; in the studies checked, an unresolved V gene covers under half of the shortfall, and the cause of the remainder is unknown. This sample holds 51,000 or so clones; 94% were observed only once. The ten largest account for over 3% of the sample. This specimen's time point label, per the study, means: before start of T cell therapy. Antigens for these TCRs are unknown. The sequencing here drew on CD8+ T cells from blood, taken before autologous CMV-specific T cell therapy. These receptors all come from a human patient who had received a solid organ transplant and had CMV disease.

In regard to this clone: The junction departs from germline at one end; a sequencing error may be responsible. The CDR3 region is CAGSLRNSNQPQHF. DNA for the CDR3: TGTGCCGGCAGTTTGCGCAATAGCAATCAGCCCCAGCATTTT. The V gene is TRBV27, the J gene TRBJ1-5; D is undetermined. Germline-derived CDR1 and CDR2 are MNHEY and SMNVEV (reference sequence). CDR3 length equals 14 residues.

On this clone itself: Other DNA sequences of this sample code for an identical CDR3. This sequence joins TRBV13 and TRBJ1-2, with TRBD1 matching 7 bases. Losses at the gene ends were 3 bases for V and 4 bases for J; bases not matched to a gene: 8. Germline CDR1 and CDR2: PRHDT and FYEKMQ (reference sequence). The CDR3 totals 15 residues. CDR3 loop: CASSLEGAGRYGYTF. The DNA for the CDR3 is TGTGCCAGCAGCTTGGAGGGGGCGGGGCGCTATGGCTACACCTTC.

CDR3 protein: CASSDAVNTEAFF. The CDR3 DNA is TGTGCCAGCAGTGACGCGGTAAACACTGAAGCTTTCTTT. The chain couples TRBV6-4 to TRBJ1-1, with D uncertain. Germline loops: CDR1 MRHNA, CDR2 SNTAGT. The CDR3 is made up of 13 amino acids. V was pared by 2 bases and J by 2 bases, with 6 bases between.

This chain uses TRBV5-4 with TRBJ1-2; D is undetermined. CDR3 length: 14 residues. Germline-derived CDR1 and CDR2 are SGHNT and YYREEE (reference sequence). V was clipped by 3 bases and J by 7 bases, with 16 bases between them. DNA of the CDR3: TGTGCCAGCAGCTCCCTACTGGCGGGGAGTGGCTACACCTTC. Protein: CASSSLLAGSGYTF.

V usage is TRBV6-5 and J usage is TRBJ2-7; either TRBD1 or TRBD2 may fit D (6 bases each). The CDR3 spans 13 residues. The V gene's germline CDR1 is MNHEY and CDR2 SVGAGI. Trimming cost V 8 bases and J 5 bases, with 16 bases left between them. The CDR3 DNA is TGTGCCAGCGGATTCGAGGGGGGCGACGAGCAGTACTTC. Translated: CASGFEGGDEQYF.

The chain uses TRBV19 and TRBJ2-2, with D perhaps TRBD1 or TRBD2 (5 bases each). V was pared by 5 bases and J by 7 bases, with 8 bases between. In germline, CDR1 is LNHDA, CDR2 SQIVND (reference sequence). The CDR3 extends over 12 amino acids. This CDR3 reads CASSGGHGELFF. The DNA for the CDR3 is TGTGCCAGTAGTGGGGGTCACGGGGAGCTGTTTTTT.

The rearrangement uses TRBV7-2 and TRBJ1-1, with D possibly being TRBD1 (5 bases). Germline loops: CDR1 SGHTA, CDR2 FQGNSA. The CDR3 is 14 amino acids. Trimming cost V 2 bases and J 10 bases, with 17 bases left between them. The CDR3 here is CASSLNRPLRGAFF. The CDR3 nucleotides read TGTGCCAGCAGCTTAAACAGGCCCCTGCGTGGAGCTTTCTTT.

This sequence joins TRBV10-3 and TRBJ2-3; 7 bases match TRBD1. The CDR3 runs to 14 residues. Unmatched junction bases numbered 6, after V lost 7 bases and J lost 2 bases. Germline assignment: CDR1 ENHRY and CDR2 SYGVKD. The CDR3 here is CAITQGPYTDTQYF. Written as DNA, the CDR3 is TGTGCCATCACACAGGGGCCCTACACAGATACGCAGTATTTT.

The chain uses TRBV7-9 and TRBJ1-1; no reliable D call. The V and J ends lost 5 bases and 0 bases respectively, with 7 bases between them. Germline values: CDR1 SEHNR, CDR2 FQNEAQ (reference sequence). The CDR3 is made up of 13 amino acids. CDR3 amino acids: CASSPPMNTEAFF. The CDR3 DNA reads TGTGCCAGCAGCCCGCCGATGAACACTGAAGCTTTCTTT.